These 14 T cell receptor beta chains were all obtained from the same sample, sequenced in a study of T cell responses to AZD1222 COVID-19 vaccine. TCRdb's copy holds only in-frame clones and misses some; the assay was immunoSEQ multiplex PCR. The sample gives around 140,000 clones, roughly 85% of which show up once; around 7.9% is in the top ten. The input for sequencing was peripheral blood, taken 28 days after the second dose of the MenACWY control vaccine. The source of these receptors is an adult who received the MenACWY meningococcal vaccine as a control.

This chain links TRBV7-8 with TRBJ2-7, with D unresolved. Deletions cut 2 bases from V and 3 bases from J, with 11 bases between. The CDR3 extends over 14 amino acids. The germline CDR1 and CDR2 sequences are SGHVS and FQNEAQ. As DNA, the CDR3 is TGTGCCAGCAGCTTAAGGGTTCAGGACTACGAGCAGTACTTC. Translating it yields CASSLRVQDYEQYF.

To note about this clone: The final CDR3 position lacks the conserved phenylalanine or tryptophan, pointing to a likely read error. The limits of the CDR3 on the DNA are not certain, so only TCRdb's listed CDR3 is given. The J gene is TRBJ1-2, the V gene TRBV5-1; the table's TRBD1 call for D was not verified on the DNA. The CDR3 comprises 11 residues, both ends counted. Germline V lookup: CDR1 SGHRS, CDR2 YFSETQ. CDR3 sequence: CASSLVRGRLS.

The gene calls are TRBV20-1 and TRBJ2-1, with a tentative D call TRBD1 (6 bases). The CDR3 sequence is 14 residues long. V dropped 3 bases and J dropped 4 bases, with 13 bases sitting between them. Germline V gene lookup returns CDR1 DFQATT and CDR2 SNEGSKA (reference sequence). The CDR3: CSASIGTLYNEQFF. DNA for the CDR3: TGCAGTGCTAGTATCGGGACACTATACAATGAGCAGTTCTTC.

CDR3: CASSLKGSNEKLFF. The CDR3, as DNA: TGTGCCAGCAGCTTAAAGGGGTCTAATGAAAAACTGTTTTTT. The V and J genes are TRBV7-9 and TRBJ1-4; a weak D match, TRBD1 (5 bases). Per germline, CDR1 SEHNR and CDR2 FQNEAQ (reference sequence). V was cut by 2 bases and J by 3 bases, with 7 bases left in between. CDR3 length: 14 amino acids.

J is TRBJ2-3 and V is TRBV2; 10 bases line up with TRBD2. Germline values: CDR1 SNHLY, CDR2 FYNNEI. V was clipped by 7 bases and J by 2 bases; unmatched bases: 15. CDR3 size: 18 residues. CDR3 in DNA: TGTGCCAGCACCGTGGGGCTAGCGGGAGTTCAACCCACAGATACGCAGTATTTT. Encoded protein: CASTVGLAGVQPTDTQYF. Full variable domain (missing parts from reference TRBV2 and TRBJ2-3): EPEVTQTPSHQVTQMGQEVILRCVPISNHLYFYWYRQILGQKVEFLVSFYNNEISEKSEIFDDQFSVERPDGSNFTLKIRSTKLEDSAMYFCASTVGLAGVQPTDTQYFGPGTRLTVL.

V usage is TRBV7-2 and J usage is TRBJ1-2; TRBD1 might be the D (5 bases). This CDR3 has 17 amino acids. Germline assignment: CDR1 SGHTA and CDR2 FQGNSA. V dropped 4 bases and J dropped 3 bases, with 21 bases sitting between them. CDR3 in amino acids: CASSSDSRPWGYYGYTF. The CDR3 nucleotides are TGTGCCAGCAGCTCCGACAGTAGACCGTGGGGTTACTATGGCTACACCTTC. The full variable domain, its missing parts supplied by reference TRBV7-2 and TRBJ1-2, is GAGVSQSPSNKVTEKGKDVELRCDPISGHTALYWYRQSLGQGLEFLIYFQGNSAPDKSGLPSDRFSAERTGGSVSTLTIQRTQQEDSAVYLCASSSDSRPWGYYGYTFGSGTRLTVV.

This clone came up a few times. DNA of the CDR3: TGTGCCAGCAGTGACTCCTACGAGCAGTACTTC. Protein: CASSDSYEQYF. This chain uses TRBV12-3 or TRBV12-4 with TRBJ2-7; D not resolved. The CDR3 spans 11 residues. Trimming shortened V by 5 bases and J by 0 bases, and 2 bases separated the two germline ends.

This chain links TRBV3-1 (or the pseudogene TRBV3-2) with TRBJ2-3; tentative D call: TRBD2 (7 bases). CDR3 length: 16 amino acids. Germline V lookup: CDR1 LGHDT, CDR2 YNNKEL (reference sequence). V was trimmed by 0 bases and J by 2 bases, leaving 12 bases between them. CDR3 protein: CASSQDRGGDTDTQYF. DNA of the CDR3: TGTGCCAGCAGCCAAGATAGGGGGGGGGACACAGATACGCAGTATTTT.

The J gene is TRBJ2-2, the V gene TRBV6-6, with 9 bases identical to TRBD2. The CDR3 consists of 16 residues. Losses at the gene ends were 7 bases for V and 6 bases for J; bases not matched to a gene: 12. Germline CDR1 and CDR2: MNHNY and SVGAGI (reference sequence). DNA for the CDR3: TGTGCCAGCACCTTAGCGGGAGCGGGGGACGCCGGGGAGCTGTTTTTT. This codes for CASTLAGAGDAGELFF.

This clone came up once. This rearrangement joins TRBV3-1 (or the pseudogene TRBV3-2) to TRBJ2-2; D might be TRBD2 (6 bases). The CDR3 has 16 amino acids. Germline V gene sequence: CDR1 LGHDT, CDR2 YNNKEL (reference sequence). Trimming removed 3 bases at V and 3 bases at J, with 14 bases between. CDR3 amino acids: CASSHLRGSDTGELFF. The DNA for the CDR3 is TGTGCCAGCAGCCACCTCCGGGGGTCGGACACCGGGGAGCTGTTTTTT.

The chain links TRBV24-1 to TRBJ1-5; D uncertain. The V end lost 2 bases, the J end lost 7 bases, and 8 bases lay between the germline ends. Germline V lookup: CDR1 KGHDR, CDR2 SFDVKD. This CDR3 region has 13 residues. CDR3 sequence reads: CATSDSESQPQHF. CDR3 DNA: TGTGCCACCAGTGATTCAGAATCCCAGCCCCAGCATTTT.

The V gene is TRBV11-2, the J gene TRBJ2-5; no clear D. Germline V gene lookup returns CDR1 SGHAT and CDR2 FQNNGV. The V end lost 1 base, the J end lost 4 bases, and 10 bases lay between the germline ends. The CDR3 is 14 amino acids. CDR3 sequence reads: CASSLGPLGETQYF. For the CDR3, the DNA is TGTGCCAGCAGCTTAGGGCCCTTAGGAGAGACCCAGTACTTC.

The chain couples TRBV28 to TRBJ1-5; maybe TRBD1 (6 bases). The CDR3 covers 18 residues. V was shortened by 4 bases and J by 0 bases, with 19 bases between the two germline ends. CDR1 is MDHEN and CDR2 is SYDVKM in the germline V gene. DNA of the CDR3: TGTGCCAGCAGTTCCCCGGATACAGGGCTTTATAGCAATCAGCCCCAGCATTTT. It is translated as CASSSPDTGLYSNQPQHF. The full variable domain, its missing parts supplied by reference TRBV28 and TRBJ1-5, is DVKVTQSSRYLVKRTGEKVFLECVQDMDHENMFWYRQDPGLGLRLIYFSYDVKMKEKGDIPEGYSVSREKKERFSLILESASTNQTSMYLCASSSPDTGLYSNQPQHFGDGTRLSIL.

The chain combines TRBV5-6 with TRBJ1-1; D gene uncertain. The CDR3 sequence is 13 residues long. Germline lookup yields CDR1 SGHDT and CDR2 YYEEEE. The ends were cut back, 4 bases at V and 5 bases at J, with 12 bases in the middle. CDR3 nucleotide sequence: TGTGCCAGCAGCCCGGGGTGGGGAACTGAAGCTTTCTTT. It is translated as CASSPGWGTEAFF.